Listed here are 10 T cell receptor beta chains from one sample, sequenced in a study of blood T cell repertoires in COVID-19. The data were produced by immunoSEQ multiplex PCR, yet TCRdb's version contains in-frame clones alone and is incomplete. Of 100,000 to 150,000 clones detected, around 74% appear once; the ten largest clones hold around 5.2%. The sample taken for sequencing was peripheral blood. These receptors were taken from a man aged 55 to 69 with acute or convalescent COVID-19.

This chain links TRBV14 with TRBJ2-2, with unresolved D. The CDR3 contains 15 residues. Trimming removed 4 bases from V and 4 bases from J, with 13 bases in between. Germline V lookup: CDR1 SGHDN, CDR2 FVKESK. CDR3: CASSPLTRSTGELFF. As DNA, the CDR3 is TGTGCCAGCAGCCCCCTAACGCGCTCCACCGGGGAGCTGTTTTTT.

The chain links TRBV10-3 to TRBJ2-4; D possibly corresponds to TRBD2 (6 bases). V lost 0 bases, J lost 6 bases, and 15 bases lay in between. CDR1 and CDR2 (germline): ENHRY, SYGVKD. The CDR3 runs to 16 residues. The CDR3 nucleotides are TGTGCCATCAGTGAGTCGGTCGCAGCGGGCGGAAACATTCAGTACTTC. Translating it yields CAISESVAAGGNIQYF.

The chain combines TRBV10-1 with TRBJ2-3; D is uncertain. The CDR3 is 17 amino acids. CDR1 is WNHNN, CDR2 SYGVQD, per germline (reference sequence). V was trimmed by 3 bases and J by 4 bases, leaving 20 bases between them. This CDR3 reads CASSEPRLIERADTQYF. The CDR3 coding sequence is TGCGCCAGCAGTGAACCCCGACTTATCGAACGCGCAGATACGCAGTATTTT.

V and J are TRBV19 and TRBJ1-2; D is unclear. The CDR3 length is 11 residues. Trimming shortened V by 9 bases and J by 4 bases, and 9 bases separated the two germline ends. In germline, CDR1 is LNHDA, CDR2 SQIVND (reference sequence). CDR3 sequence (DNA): TGTGCCAGCGAGAGGCCCTATGGCTACACCTTC. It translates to CASERPYGYTF.

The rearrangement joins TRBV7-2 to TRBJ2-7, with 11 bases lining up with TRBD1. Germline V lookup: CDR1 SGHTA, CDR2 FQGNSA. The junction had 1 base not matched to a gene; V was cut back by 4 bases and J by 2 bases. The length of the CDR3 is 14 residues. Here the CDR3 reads CASSSGQGAYEQYF. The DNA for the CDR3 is TGTGCCAGCAGCTCGGGACAGGGGGCCTACGAGCAGTACTTC.

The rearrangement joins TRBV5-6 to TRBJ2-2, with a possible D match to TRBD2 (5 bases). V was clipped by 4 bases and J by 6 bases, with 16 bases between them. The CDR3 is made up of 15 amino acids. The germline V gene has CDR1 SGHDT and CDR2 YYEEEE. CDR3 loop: CASSPWQSRAGELFF. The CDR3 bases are TGTGCCAGCAGCCCCTGGCAGTCGAGGGCCGGGGAGCTGTTTTTT.

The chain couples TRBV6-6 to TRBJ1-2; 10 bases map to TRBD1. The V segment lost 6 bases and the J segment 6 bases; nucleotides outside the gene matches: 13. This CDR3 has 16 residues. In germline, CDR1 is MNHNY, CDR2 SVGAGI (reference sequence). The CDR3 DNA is TGTGCCAGCAGCCAAGAGACAGGGGGCGCGTCAAATGGCTACACCTTC. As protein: CASSQETGGASNGYTF.

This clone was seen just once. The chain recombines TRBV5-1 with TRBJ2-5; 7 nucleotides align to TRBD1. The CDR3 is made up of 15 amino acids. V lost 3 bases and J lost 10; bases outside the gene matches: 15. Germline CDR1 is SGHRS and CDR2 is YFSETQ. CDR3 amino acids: CASSSGQLGSRDQYF. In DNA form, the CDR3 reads TGCGCCAGCAGCTCGGGACAGTTGGGGAGTCGTGACCAGTACTTC.

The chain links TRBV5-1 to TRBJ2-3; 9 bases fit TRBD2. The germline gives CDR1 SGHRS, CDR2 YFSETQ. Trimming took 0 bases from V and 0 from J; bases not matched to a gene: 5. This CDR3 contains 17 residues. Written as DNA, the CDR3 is TGCGCCAGCAGCTTGGGAGTTAGCGGGGGAAGCACAGATACGCAGTATTTT. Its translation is CASSLGVSGGSTDTQYF.

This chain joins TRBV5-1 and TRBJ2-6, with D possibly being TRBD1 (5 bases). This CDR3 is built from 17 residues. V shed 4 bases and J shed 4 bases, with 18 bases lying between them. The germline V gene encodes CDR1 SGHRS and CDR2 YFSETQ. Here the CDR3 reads CASSPLGRAPGANVLTF. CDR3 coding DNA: TGCGCCAGCAGCCCCCTCGGCAGGGCGCCCGGGGCCAACGTCCTGACTTTC.